These T cell receptor beta chains were read from a single sample in a study of shared clonotypes between healthy human individuals. The protocol was immunoSEQ multiplex PCR, while the TCRdb copy is restricted to in-frame clones and leaves out a portion. The sample includes some 1,900,000 clones, about 95% of them seen just once. Sequencing was carried out using naive CD8+ T cells sorted from blood. Receptor source: a man between 18 and 35 years old in good health. CDR3s leave out the opening cysteine and the closing phenylalanine or tryptophan. The order of the fields is J gene, clone size, V gene, CDR3 protein. A clone size is listed for some rows: how often the clone was seen (once, few, many), or a class if it is expanded.

TRBJ1-1 NA TRBV7-6 ASSLAGMNTEAF
TRBJ1-1 NA TRBV4-2 ASSPNEGNTEAF
TRBJ2-2 once TRBV6-5 ASSWGLGAGELF
TRBJ2-7 NA TRBV19 ASSIDREAEQY
TRBJ1-6 NA TRBV6-5 ASSYANWGENSPLH
TRBJ2-3 NA TRBV4-3 ASSQAPPSTDTQY
TRBJ1-5 NA TRBV5-6 ASRLWGGDQPQH
TRBJ2-3 NA TRBV5-4 ASSWATGGTDTQY
TRBJ2-1 once TRBV4-3 ASSQDGTSLI
TRBJ2-1 NA TRBV27 ASSLSPGTGSLKQF
TRBJ2-3 NA TRBV27 ASSWREGTDTQY
TRBJ2-1 NA TRBV4-1 ASSPHRGAGNEQF
TRBJ2-5 NA TRBV2 ASSEWGNGETQY
TRBJ1-5 NA TRBV5-1 ASSLGGRENQPQH
TRBJ2-1 NA TRBV5-1 ASSSLLQGPRDNEQF
TRBJ2-7 NA TRBV2 ASSGLTNEQY
TRBJ2-5 NA TRBV7-8 ASSFLAGEGQETQY
TRBJ2-7 NA TRBV5-4 ASSEGLGPYEQY
TRBJ2-5 NA TRBV4-3 ASSQLSSGEQETQY
TRBJ2-1 NA TRBV9 ASSTRTDEQF
TRBJ1-5 NA TRBV6-6 ASSQGVGGNQPQH
TRBJ2-7 NA TRBV5-1 ASSFSTGYEQY
TRBJ2-7 NA TRBV5-1 ASSLVIAGVGTDEQY
TRBJ1-2 NA TRBV7-9 ASSPPRVLYGYT
TRBJ1-5 NA TRBV30 ALGGENSNQPQH
TRBJ2-2 NA TRBV21-1 ASSKGTGELF
TRBJ2-7 once TRBV7-9 ASSSGLAYEQY
TRBJ2-5 NA TRBV7-9 ASSSFGAEETQY
TRBJ2-1 NA TRBV2 ASSSSGSMYNEQF
TRBJ2-5 NA TRBV10-1 ARPPGLAGVGETQY
TRBJ2-3 NA TRBV7-3 ASSPSGGTDTQY